The clone carrying this TCR beta chain was seen at least ten times. Its antigen is unidentified. Preparation of the TCRbeta library used unique molecular identifiers. TCRdb independently ran MiXCR on the PCR reads; one entry per CDR3 protein. The sample contains more than 120,000 distinct CDR3 sequences, around 8.5% of which appear only once. Trimming stripped 0 bases from V and 4 bases from J, with 3 bases between. The germline gives CDR1 MGHRA, CDR2 YSYEKL. CDR3 length: 12 residues. This entry is derived from a study of T-cell reconstitution after alpha-beta-depleted transplantation in children. Overall study results and limits: Where alpha-beta T cells came from about two months after transplant was reportedly several hundred expanded graft clones.

Sequencing used PBMCs, mostly from graft donor cells, obtained 180 days after TCRalphabeta/CD19-depleted stem cell transplant. This chain connects TRBV4-1 to TRBJ2-5, with D unresolved. This clonotype was obtained from a female patient aged 2-10 years who had a stem cell transplant for congenital amegakaryocytic thrombocytopenia, so the T cells may come from the graft donor. The CDR3 sequence: CASSQDLETQYF. The CDR3 nucleotides read TGCGCCAGCAGCCAAGATTTAGAGACCCAGTACTTC.